A selection of T cell receptor beta chains follows, all from one sample in a study of vaccination and CD4 T cells after COVID-19. These TCRs are of unknown antigen specificity. One entry per CDR3 protein results from TCRdb running MiXCR on the PCR reads. This sample has 16,000 or so distinct CDR3 sequences, with 44% found just once. Sequenced here: CD4+ T cells from blood, cultured in vitro, sampled after SARS-CoV-2 vaccination. These receptors were taken from a human donor who had recovered from COVID-19. The CDR3 runs from the conserved cysteine through the conserved F or W. A D gene is named only where the DNA matches it firmly. Clone size is given for some rows only: seen once, a few or many times, or a class if the clone is expanded.

v_gene	abundance	d_gene	j_gene	CDR3aa	CDR3nt
TRBV28	.	TRBD1	TRBJ2-4	CASSEGQVLAKNIQYF	TGTGCCAGCAGTGAGGGACAGGTCCTAGCCAAAAACATTCAGTACTTC
TRBV2	few	.	TRBJ1-4	CATGALTFNEKLFF	TGTGCCACCGGGGCCTTGACCTTCAATGAAAAACTGTTTTTT
TRBV5-4	few	.	TRBJ2-7	CASSLRTANLYEQYF	TGTGCCAGCAGCTTGCGGACAGCGAATCTCTACGAGCAGTACTTC
TRBV28	few	.	TRBJ2-7	CASSFEAGEQYF	TGTGCCAGCAGTTTCGAGGCGGGCGAGCAGTACTTC
TRBV25-1	.	.	TRBJ2-7	CASSEYEGTGSYEQYF	TGTGCCAGCAGTGAATACGAGGGAACAGGGTCCTACGAGCAGTACTTC
TRBV2	few	.	TRBJ2-5	CASGEEETQYF	TGTGCCAGCGGCGAGGAGGAGACCCAGTACTTC
TRBV7-2	.	.	TRBJ2-2	CASSLWFGELFF	TGTGCCAGCAGCTTATGGTTCGGGGAGCTGTTTTTT
TRBV5-1	.	TRBD1	TRBJ2-5	CASSTKPGQGKETQYF	TGCGCCAGCAGCACAAAACCGGGACAGGGGAAAGAGACCCAGTACTTC
TRBV20-1	.	.	TRBJ2-1	CSARDGQLVNEQFF	TGCAGTGCTAGAGATGGTCAACTAGTCAATGAGCAGTTCTTC
TRBV20-1	few	.	TRBJ1-5	CSASDTGLAQPQHF	TGCAGTGCTAGCGATACAGGGTTGGCTCAGCCCCAGCATTTT
TRBV6-1	.	.	TRBJ2-1	CASSLDRSRYNEQFF	TGTGCCAGCAGTCTTGACAGGTCGAGATACAATGAGCAGTTCTTC
TRBV5-1	.	.	TRBJ2-1	CASSTNNNEQFF	TGCGCCAGCAGCACGAATAACAATGAGCAGTTCTTC
TRBV20-1	.	TRBD2	TRBJ2-3	CSATSGYTDTQYF	TGCAGTGCCACTAGCGGGTACACAGATACGCAGTATTTT
TRBV19	.	TRBD1	TRBJ2-5	CASSIVGTGVQETQYF	TGTGCCAGTAGTATAGTAGGGACAGGGGTTCAAGAGACCCAGTACTTC
TRBV5-4	.	.	TRBJ2-6	CASSLGISGSGANVLTF	TGTGCCAGCAGCTTGGGAATCTCGGGTTCTGGGGCCAACGTCCTGACTTTC
TRBV14	.	TRBD2	TRBJ2-3	CASTRTSGASTDTQYF	TGTGCCAGCACCCGGACTAGCGGGGCTAGCACAGATACGCAGTATTTT
TRBV15	few	.	TRBJ1-2	CATSRDRQVGTNGYTF	TGTGCCACCAGCAGAGATAGGCAGGTGGGGACTAATGGCTACACCTTC
TRBV25-1	.	.	TRBJ2-3	CASKGRGHTDTQYF	TGTGCCAGCAAAGGGAGGGGACACACAGATACGCAGTATTTT
TRBV6-1	.	TRBD1	TRBJ1-1	CASSGRQGLKAFF	TGTGCCAGCAGTGGTAGACAGGGACTAAAAGCTTTCTTT
TRBV6-1	few	.	TRBJ2-2	CASSEKRAGWTGELFF	TGTGCCAGCAGTGAAAAGAGGGCAGGGTGGACCGGGGAGCTGTTTTTT
TRBV5-1	.	.	TRBJ2-7	CASSLAGGQSYEQYF	TGCGCCAGCAGCTTGGCCGGCGGACAGTCCTACGAGCAGTACTTC
TRBV20-1	.	.	TRBJ1-5	CSASRRGQPQHF	TGCAGTGCTAGCCGACGGGGGCAGCCCCAGCATTTT
TRBV27	.	.	TRBJ2-7	CASSFGHEQYF	TGTGCCAGCAGTTTCGGCCACGAGCAGTACTTC